Listed below are T cell receptor beta chains from one sample, sequenced in a study of cytomegalovirus exposure and HLA in healthy donors. Libraries were prepared by immunoSEQ multiplex PCR; TCRdb keeps only in-frame clonotypes and omits some of them. In the table there are around 110,000 clones, approximately 79% of which are singletons. Sequenced material: PBMCs. The receptors come from a man aged 18 to 35 in good health and CMV-seronegative. Both conserved end residues are part of each CDR3. The D gene is left open where the match is weak.

CASSVAQGLGYTF	TGTGCCAGCAGCGTAGCTCAGGGCCTTGGCTACACCTTC	.	TRBV9	TRBJ1-2
CASSYSPRAYEQYF	TGTGCCAGCAGTTACTCGCCCAGGGCCTACGAGCAGTACTTC	.	TRBV6-5	TRBJ2-7
CASTYMAGNFHEQYF	TGTGCCAGCACCTACATGGCAGGGAATTTCCACGAGCAGTACTTC	.	TRBV5-5	TRBJ2-7
CASSPPSLAGAGGSTDTQYF	TGTGCCAGCAGTCCCCCGTCCCTAGCGGGGGCCGGGGGCAGCACAGATACGCAGTATTTT	TRBD2	TRBV27	TRBJ2-3
CASSTPGGLAYNEQFF	TGTGCCAGCAGCACCCCGGGAGGGTTGGCCTACAATGAGCAGTTCTTC	TRBD2	TRBV11-2	TRBJ2-1
CASSDSGQVFGYTF	TGTGCCAGCAGTGATTCGGGACAGGTCTTCGGCTACACCTTC	TRBD1	TRBV6-6	TRBJ1-2
CASSLGGYSGNTIYF	TGTGCCAGCAGTTTAGGGGGCTACTCTGGAAACACCATATATTTT	TRBD1	TRBV6-5	TRBJ1-3
CATQTGGNRSPLHF	TGTGCCACCCAAACAGGGGGCAATAGATCACCCCTCCACTTT	TRBD1	TRBV6-5	TRBJ1-6
CAISEPPGQGTYEQYF	TGTGCCATCAGTGAGCCCCCGGGACAAGGAACCTACGAGCAGTACTTC	.	TRBV10-3	TRBJ2-7
CASSNRLRGGNEQFF	TGCGCCAGCAGCAACAGACTTCGCGGGGGCAATGAGCAGTTCTTC	TRBD2	TRBV4-3	TRBJ2-1
CASSRGQEEEQYF	TGCGCCAGCAGCCGGGGACAGGAGGAGGAGCAGTACTTC	TRBD1	TRBV5-1	TRBJ2-5
CASSQDYSQPQHF	TGCGCCAGCAGCCAAGATTACAGTCAGCCCCAGCATTTT	.	TRBV4-3	TRBJ1-5
CASSLGGADTDTQYF	TGCGCCAGCAGCTTGGGCGGGGCCGACACAGATACGCAGTATTTT	.	TRBV5-1	TRBJ2-3
CASSLGTANYGYTF	TGTGCCAGTAGTCTTGGGACAGCTAACTATGGCTACACCTTC	TRBD1	TRBV19	TRBJ1-2
CASSLSGSGAYEQYF	TGTGCCAGCAGCTTAAGCGGTAGCGGGGCCTACGAGCAGTACTTC	TRBD2	TRBV7-3	TRBJ2-7